A selection of T cell receptor beta chains follows, all from one sample in a study of CD8 T cells in Susac syndrome. TCRdb processed the immunoSEQ multiplex PCR reads anew with MiXCR; each CDR3 protein has one entry. The sample lists hundreds of thousands of distinct CDR3 sequences, 70% to 90% occurring once. Sequenced input: CD8+ T cells from PBMCs. The source of these receptors is a human donor with multiple sclerosis. The CDR3 runs from the conserved cysteine through the conserved F or W.

length: 14
J: TRBJ2-2
V: TRBV24-1
CDR3: CATSSGGTTGELFF

length: 11
J: TRBJ1-5
V: TRBV28
CDR3: CASSSPEPQHF

length: 14
J: TRBJ2-7
V: TRBV7-9
CDR3: CASSSRSGPYEQYF

length: 15
J: TRBJ2-7
V: TRBV7-9
CDR3: CASSEGWQGAFEQYF

length: 17
J: TRBJ2-7
V: TRBV7-8
CDR3: CASSLFPTGSEGYEQYF

length: 16
J: TRBJ2-3
V: TRBV11-2
CDR3: CASRDRLAGGTDTQYF

length: 16
J: TRBJ2-7
V: TRBV10-3
CDR3: CAIRLTDDWPQDEQYF

length: 18
J: TRBJ2-1
V: TRBV18
CDR3: CASSRGASAQSSYNEQFF

length: 14
J: TRBJ1-5
V: TRBV4-2
CDR3: CASSEQGQDQPQHF

length: 19
J: TRBJ1-5
V: TRBV25-1
CDR3: CASSEYPLGEIGGNQPQHF

length: 14
J: TRBJ2-1
V: TRBV12-3/TRBV12-4
CDR3: CASSNLAGGDEQFF

length: 13
J: TRBJ2-7
V: TRBV27
CDR3: CASSDGTLYEQYF

length: 13
J: TRBJ2-1
V: TRBV15
CDR3: CATSAEREYEQFF

length: 14
J: TRBJ2-1
V: TRBV9
CDR3: CASSPGTSGDEQFF

length: 16
J: TRBJ2-5
V: TRBV2
CDR3: CASSEPEEGGQETQYF

length: 15
J: TRBJ2-1
V: TRBV27
CDR3: CASSSREGINNEQFF

length: 15
J: TRBJ2-1
V: TRBV7-9
CDR3: CASIGSGSSYNEQFF

length: 15
J: TRBJ2-5
V: TRBV6-4
CDR3: CASSPGQGAGETQYF

length: 18
J: TRBJ2-1
V: TRBV4-2
CDR3: CASSQEEWGALPYNEQFF

length: 16
J: TRBJ2-5
V: TRBV15
CDR3: CATSRDQDPICETQYF

length: 14
J: TRBJ2-5
V: TRBV28
CDR3: CASSLVTRGETQYF

length: 13
J: TRBJ2-7
V: TRBV27
CDR3: CASSTTSSYEQYF

length: 13
J: TRBJ2-5
V: TRBV5-6
CDR3: CASSFARAETQYF

length: 14
J: TRBJ1-1
V: TRBV3-1
CDR3: CASSQDTGSTEAFF

length: 17
J: TRBJ2-2
V: TRBV9
CDR3: CASSGPPRGSNAGELFF

length: 16
J: TRBJ2-1
V: TRBV7-3
CDR3: CASSHRTSGAINEQFF

length: 12
J: TRBJ2-7
V: TRBV29-1
CDR3: CSVEDRAYEQYF

length: 16
J: TRBJ2-7
V: TRBV10-3
CDR3: CAISGKTGQSPYEQYF

length: 14
J: TRBJ2-7
V: TRBV28
CDR3: CASSPSAGGYEQYF

length: 12
J: TRBJ2-7
V: TRBV30
CDR3: CAWGGRLYEQYF

length: 21
J: TRBJ1-1
V: TRBV7-8
CDR3: CASSLIPRPPLGGARDTEAFF

length: 17
J: TRBJ2-1
V: TRBV5-5
CDR3: CASRPDIRENSYNEQFF

length: 15
J: TRBJ1-1
V: TRBV7-8
CDR3: CASSLGVGGATEAFF

length: 13
J: TRBJ1-1
V: TRBV20-1
CDR3: CSAPQALGLGAFF

length: 12
J: TRBJ2-7
V: TRBV12-3/TRBV12-4
CDR3: CASSSQSHEQYF

length: 14
J: TRBJ1-2
V: TRBV25-1
CDR3: CASSPGAGRSGYTF

length: 16
J: TRBJ2-1
V: TRBV5-6
CDR3: CASSLLAGKLYNEQFF

length: 16
J: TRBJ2-3
V: TRBV6-5
CDR3: CASSSLPAGPLYTQYF

length: 12
J: TRBJ2-3
V: TRBV5-6
CDR3: CASSFLADTQYF

length: 21
J: TRBJ2-3
V: TRBV9
CDR3: CASSVPTSPEASGSSTDTQYF

length: 16
J: TRBJ2-3
V: TRBV11-2
CDR3: CASSLAWREGIDTQYF

length: 16
J: TRBJ2-1
V: TRBV5-1
CDR3: CASSSVAGSSYNEQFF

length: 11
J: TRBJ1-2
V: TRBV2
CDR3: CASRDLGGYTF

length: 16
J: TRBJ2-1
V: TRBV9
CDR3: CASSVSLTGEYNEQFF

length: 14
J: TRBJ2-7
V: TRBV9
CDR3: CASSTAGGLAEQYF

length: 14
J: TRBJ1-5
V: TRBV18
CDR3: CASSPDRFIQPQHF

length: 15
J: TRBJ2-1
V: TRBV28
CDR3: CASQLEGGLYNEQFF

length: 15
J: TRBJ2-7
V: TRBV27
CDR3: CASGYQGEFAYEQYF

length: 12
J: TRBJ2-7
V: TRBV3-1
CDR3: CASSQENFEQYF

length: 15
J: TRBJ2-1
V: TRBV4-1
CDR3: CASSQAPLATNEQFF

length: 15
J: TRBJ2-1
V: TRBV5-6
CDR3: CASSRSRDLHNEQFF